This TCR beta chain was sequenced for a study of regulatory T cells in long-lasting Graves disease. In building TCR beta libraries, iRepertoire HTBI primers were used together with Arm-PCR of CDR3 regions. MiXCR, run by TCRdb on the multiplex PCR reads, gives a single entry per CDR3 protein. Of about 470,000 distinct CDR3 sequences in the sample, 20% to 25% are singletons; the top ten hold roughly 7.7%. This clonotype turned up a few times. Sample time point: persistent/refractory GD, antithyroid drugs over 5 years with positive TRAb. PBMCs provided the RNA from which the TCR library was made. V was trimmed by 1 base and J by 2 bases, leaving 11 bases between them. CDR3 length: 15 residues. From germline, CDR1 is LGHDT and CDR2 YNNKEL (reference sequence).

J is TRBJ1-1 and V is TRBV3-1, with D maybe TRBD1 (5 bases). Sequenced here: peripheral blood mononuclear cells (PBMCs), sampled when the disease was refractory, from a patient treated with antithyroid drugs. The clonotype comes from a female donor with Graves disease. The CDR3 coding sequence is TGTGCCAGCAGCCAAGCAGGGCGGGTCAACACTGAAGCTTTCTTT. Residues: CASSQAGRVNTEAFF.